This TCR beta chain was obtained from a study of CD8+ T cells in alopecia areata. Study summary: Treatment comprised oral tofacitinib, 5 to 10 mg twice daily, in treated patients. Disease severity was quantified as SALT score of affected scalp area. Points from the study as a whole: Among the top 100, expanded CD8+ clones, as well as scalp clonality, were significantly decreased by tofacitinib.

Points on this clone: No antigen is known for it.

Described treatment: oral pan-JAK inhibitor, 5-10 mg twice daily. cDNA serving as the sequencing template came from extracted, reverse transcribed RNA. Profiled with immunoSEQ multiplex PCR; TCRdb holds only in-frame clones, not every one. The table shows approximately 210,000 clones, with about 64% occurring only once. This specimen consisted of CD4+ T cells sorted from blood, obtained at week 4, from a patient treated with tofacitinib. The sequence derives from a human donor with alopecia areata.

The CDR3 loop is CSGDKSPPNTEAFF. DNA of the CDR3: TGCAGCGGCGACAAGTCTCCCCCGAACACTGAAGCTTTCTTT. The chain couples TRBV29-1 to TRBJ1-1; no clear D gene. V lost 7 bases and J 1 base, leaving 16 bases between the germline ends. CDR1 SQVTM and CDR2 ANQGSEA come from the germline V gene. CDR3 length: 14 residues.